Shown below are 12 T cell receptor beta chains from a single sample sequenced in a study of shared clonotypes between healthy human individuals. Profiling relied on immunoSEQ multiplex PCR, and the TCRdb table lists in-frame clones only, not all of them. The table lists about 2.4 million clones, over 85% of them singletons. The specimen sequenced was naive CD4+ T cells from PBMCs. Regarding subset: CD45RA+ positively selected. All receptors come from a man younger than 35 in good health. Some clones in this sample may be carry-over from other donors' samples.

The chain is built from TRBV6-5 and TRBJ1-2; no clear D gene. Germline lookup yields CDR1 MNHEY and CDR2 SVGAGI. This CDR3 region has 14 residues. Trimming took off 0 bases at V and 5 bases at J, with 10 bases between the two ends. The CDR3 reads CASSYSTGKYGYTF. In DNA form, the CDR3 reads TGTGCCAGCAGTTACTCGACGGGGAAATATGGCTACACCTTC.

This chain uses TRBV10-3 with TRBJ1-4; a weak D match, TRBD1 (5 bases). The CDR3 runs to 12 residues. Germline CDR1 reads ENHRY; CDR2 reads SYGVKD. Trimming stripped 10 bases from V and 4 bases from J, with 10 bases between. DNA for the CDR3: TGTGCCACCGCGGGACTTAATGAAAAACTGTTTTTT. Amino acid sequence: CATAGLNEKLFF.

This clone was counted once. Other DNA sequences in this specimen translate into the identical CDR3. The chain recombines TRBV6-5 with TRBJ1-1, with TRBD1 as a possible D gene (5 bases). CDR1 is MNHEY and CDR2 is SVGAGI in the germline V gene. Trimming removed 6 bases from V and 5 bases from J, with 13 bases in between. The CDR3 length is 13 residues. This CDR3 is CASRSQGRTEAFF. CDR3 bases: TGTGCCAGCAGATCCCAGGGAAGGACTGAAGCTTTCTTT.

The chain has TRBV28 and TRBJ2-6; a possible D gene is TRBD2 (6 bases). The CDR3 has 17 residues. The ends were cut back, 5 bases at V and 0 bases at J, with 14 bases in the middle. Per germline, CDR1 MDHEN and CDR2 SYDVKM. The CDR3 DNA is TGTGCCAGCAGTGAACCGGGACTCAGCTCTGGGGCCAACGTCCTGACTTTC. Translated: CASSEPGLSSGANVLTF.

The chain combines TRBV5-8 with TRBJ2-1; 11 bases fit TRBD2. The CDR3 contains 17 residues. The ends lost 0 bases at V and 1 base at J; junction bases unmatched: 3. CDR1 SGHTS and CDR2 YDEGEE come from the germline V gene. Here the CDR3 DNA reads TGTGCCAGCAGCTTGGCCAGGACTAGCGGGTCCTACAATGAGCAGTTCTTC. Protein product: CASSLARTSGSYNEQFF.

The gene calls are TRBV7-2 and TRBJ1-5; the match to TRBD1 covers 8 bases. There are 14 residues in the CDR3. Trimming took 1 base from V and 5 from J; bases not matched to a gene: 1. CDR1 and CDR2 (germline): SGHTA, FQGNSA. CDR3 residues: CASSLGGQDQPQHF. For the CDR3, the DNA is TGTGCCAGCAGCTTAGGGGGACAGGATCAGCCCCAGCATTTT.

On this clone: The same CDR3 is also encoded by other DNA sequences in this sample. This chain uses TRBV18 with TRBJ2-1; D ambiguous. V lost 0 bases and J 6 bases, leaving 3 bases between the germline ends. CDR3 length equals 12 residues. The V gene's germline CDR1 is KGHSH and CDR2 LQKENI. The CDR3 nucleotides are TGTGCCAGCTCACCACCTAGCAATGAGCAGTTCTTC. It is translated as CASSPPSNEQFF.

The chain carries TRBV19 and TRBJ2-3, with D unresolved. V was pared by 7 bases and J by 5 bases, with 7 bases between. CDR1 and CDR2 (germline): LNHDA, SQIVND (reference sequence). This CDR3 has 11 amino acids. The CDR3 DNA sequence: TGTGCCAGTACCCTGGAAGATACGCAGTATTTT. Translated, it gives CASTLEDTQYF.

This clone was observed a single time. The rearrangement links TRBV10-2 to TRBJ2-6, with D hard to call. Germline V lookup: CDR1 WSHSY, CDR2 SAAADI. The CDR3 loop spans 16 amino acids. Trimming pared 6 bases from V and 0 bases from J, leaving 12 bases between. The CDR3 is CASRSGLSSGANVLTF. CDR3 coding DNA: TGCGCCAGCAGATCCGGGCTAAGCTCTGGGGCCAACGTCCTGACTTTC.

V usage is TRBV7-9 and J usage is TRBJ2-1; 12 positions agree with TRBD2. Trimming cost V 2 bases and J 7 bases; bases outside gene matches: 6. Per germline, CDR1 SEHNR and CDR2 FQNEAQ (reference sequence). The CDR3 spans 16 residues. CDR3: CASSLLGLAGGNEQFF. The CDR3 bases are TGTGCCAGCAGCTTATTGGGTCTAGCGGGAGGGAATGAGCAGTTCTTC. Looking up the rest from reference TRBV7-9 and TRBJ2-1 gives the full variable domain: DTGVSQNPRHKITKRGQNVTFRCDPISEHNRLYWYRQTLGQGPEFLTYFQNEAQLEKSRLLSDRFSAERPKGSFSTLEIQRTEQGDSAMYLCASSLLGLAGGNEQFFGPGTRLTVL.

This chain joins TRBV28 and TRBJ2-7; the D is unclear. The V end was cut by 6 bases, the J end by 0 bases, with 15 bases between. The CDR3 is 15 residues long. Germline V gives CDR1 MDHEN, CDR2 SYDVKM. The CDR3 sequence is CASRGSGRSSYEQYF. The CDR3 DNA reads TGTGCCAGCAGGGGGTCAGGACGGAGCTCCTACGAGCAGTACTTC.

This clone was seen a few times. The V call is TRBV30, the J call TRBJ1-1, with TRBD1 matching over 9 bases. Germline CDR1 and CDR2: GTSNPN and SVGIG (reference sequence). Trimming took 0 bases from V and 2 from J; bases not matched to a gene: 4. The CDR3 runs to 15 residues. The CDR3 region is CAWSVKGQGNTEAFF. CDR3 coding DNA: TGTGCCTGGAGTGTAAAGGGACAGGGTAACACTGAAGCTTTCTTT.